These 23 T cell receptor beta chains were all obtained from the same sample, sequenced in a study of blood T cells in healthy people across ages. The use of a sample-barcoded 5' primer and a J-beta primer mix characterized a second PCR of roughly 7 to 11 cycles. TCRdb re-called the 5' RACE reads through MiXCR, storing one row per CDR3 protein. The data show roughly 1.9 million distinct CDR3 sequences, 30% to 40% seen once. The sequenced sample consisted of blood. Receptors were obtained from a human donor in good health.

This clonotype was counted a few times. V gene TRBV6-2 or TRBV6-3 combines with J gene TRBJ1-4, with 7 bases identical to TRBD1. CDR3 size: 14 residues. V lost 2 bases to trimming and J lost 6 bases; unmatched junction nucleotides: 3. The V gene's germline CDR1 is MNHEY and CDR2 SVGEGT. CDR3 in DNA: TGTGCCAGCAGTTACAGGGGGCTTGATGAAAAACTGTTTTTT. This sequence encodes CASSYRGLDEKLFF.

This clonotype turned up a few times. The rearrangement uses TRBV12-3 or TRBV12-4 and TRBJ2-1; no clear D. The V gene lost 3 bases and the J gene lost 12 bases, with 9 bases spanning the gap. This CDR3 contains 11 residues. CDR3 nucleotides: TGTGCCAGCAGTTTTATGCAGGCGCAGTTCTTC. Encoded protein: CASSFMQAQFF.

This clonotype was picked up a small number of times. This rearrangement joins TRBV6-2 or TRBV6-3 to TRBJ2-5; no clear D gene. The V end lost 5 bases, the J end lost 2 bases, and 12 bases lay between the germline ends. The germline V gene has CDR1 MNHEY and CDR2 SVGEGT. This CDR3 is built from 14 residues. In DNA form, the CDR3 reads TGTGCCAGCAGTCAAAACGCGGAGCAAGAGACCCAGTACTTC. Its translation: CASSQNAEQETQYF.

The CDR3 DNA reads as TGCGCCAGCAGCTCGGCAGGGTCTTGGAATACGCAGTATTTT. Protein sequence: CASSSAGSWNTQYF. V gene TRBV5-1 combines with J gene TRBJ2-3; maybe TRBD1 (5 bases). This CDR3 is built from 14 residues. Germline CDR1 SGHRS, CDR2 YFSETQ. Trimming cost V 3 bases and J 7 bases, with 15 bases left between them.

V gene TRBV5-5 combines with J gene TRBJ2-6; D is perhaps TRBD1 or TRBD2 (5 bases each). Germline CDR1 SGHKS, CDR2 YYEKEE (reference sequence). V lost 0 bases and J lost 3, with 13 bases in between. This CDR3 contains 17 residues. In DNA, the CDR3 is TGTGCCAGCAGCTTGGTGGTGGGACGGGATGGGGCCAACGTCCTGACTTTC. Encoded protein: CASSLVVGRDGANVLTF.

This clonotype came up a few times. The rearrangement joins TRBV7-2 to TRBJ2-1, with no clear D. The V and J ends lost 3 bases and 9 bases respectively, with 18 bases between them. CDR1 and CDR2 (germline): SGHTA, FQGNSA. The CDR3 loop spans 15 amino acids. The CDR3, as DNA: TGTGCCAGCAGCTTTATGGTTTACGGTGGTACTGAGCAGTTCTTC. Residues: CASSFMVYGGTEQFF.

V is TRBV6-6 and J is TRBJ1-2, with TRBD1 matching over 7 bases. Germline values: CDR1 MNHNY, CDR2 SVGAGI (reference sequence). The ends lost 2 bases at V and 7 bases at J; junction bases unmatched: 4. This CDR3 comprises 13 residues. CDR3 nucleotide sequence: TGTGCCAGCAGTTACGAGCACAGGGGTGGCTACACCTTC. Amino acid sequence: CASSYEHRGGYTF.

The table lists this clonotype with a few counts. The chain couples TRBV7-9 to TRBJ2-5; TRBD2 might be the D (6 bases). Trimming removed 4 bases from V and 11 bases from J, with 17 bases in between. The CDR3 totals 13 residues. Per germline, CDR1 SEHNR and CDR2 FQNEAQ (reference sequence). The CDR3 sequence is CASSSGRPGEQYF. The DNA for the CDR3 is TGTGCCAGCAGCTCGGGCAGGCCGGGAGAGCAGTACTTC.

V is TRBV20-1 and J is TRBJ1-3; no clear D gene. CDR3 size: 14 residues. V shed 6 bases and J shed 0 bases, with 12 bases lying between them. Germline loops: CDR1 DFQATT, CDR2 SNEGSKA (reference sequence). CDR3: CSAMDFSSGNTIYF. The CDR3 DNA reads as TGCAGTGCCATGGACTTTTCCTCTGGAAACACCATATATTTT.

V usage is TRBV6-5 and J usage is TRBJ2-7, with 7 bases matching TRBD2. The CDR3 is 15 amino acids. V was clipped by 9 bases and J by 7 bases; unmatched bases: 18. In germline, CDR1 is MNHEY, CDR2 SVGAGI. The CDR3: CARTPGRWLLREQYF. CDR3 nucleotides: TGTGCCAGGACCCCCGGGAGGTGGCTACTACGTGAGCAGTACTTC.

A few counts support this clonotype. The rearrangement joins TRBV7-8 to TRBJ1-6; TRBD1 is a possible D gene (5 bases). The CDR3 covers 15 residues. Trimming stripped 2 bases from V and 7 bases from J, with 12 bases between. Germline assignment: CDR1 SGHVS and CDR2 FQNEAQ. CDR3 sequence (DNA): TGTGCCAGCAGCTTACTATCGACAGAAAATTCACCCCTCCACTTT. Translated, it gives CASSLLSTENSPLHF.

This sequence joins TRBV12-3 or TRBV12-4 and TRBJ2-1; the match to TRBD2 covers 9 bases. The CDR3 is 15 amino acids. J gave up 4 bases and V 6 bases, and 7 bases lay outside the gene matches. Here the CDR3 reads CASSRLSGGYNEQFF. The DNA for the CDR3 is TGTGCCAGCAGCCGTCTTAGCGGGGGTTACAATGAGCAGTTCTTC.

In its sample, this clonotype was seen many times. The genes are TRBV7-2 and TRBJ2-5; D is unresolved. CDR1 and CDR2 (germline): SGHTA, FQGNSA. Deletions cut 1 base from V and 5 bases from J, with 11 bases between. The CDR3 totals 14 residues. CDR3 sequence (DNA): TGTGCCAGCAGCTTAGATCTAAGTAAGGAGACCCAGTACTTC. It codes for CASSLDLSKETQYF.

The rearrangement joins TRBV3-1 to TRBJ2-7, with 9 bases fitting TRBD2. CDR3 length: 17 residues. Germline V gene sequence: CDR1 LGHDT, CDR2 YNNKEL (reference sequence). After removal of 2 bases from V and 4 bases from J, the junction contained 12 bases not matched to a gene. CDR3 sequence reads: CASSQLTRGGRRYEQYF. For the CDR3, the DNA is TGTGCCAGCAGCCAACTCACGCGGGGGGGGCGCCGGTACGAGCAGTACTTC.

Only a few counts were recorded for this clonotype. This chain uses TRBV20-1 with TRBJ2-1; maybe TRBD2 (6 bases). The length of the CDR3 is 14 residues. Trimming left V 5 bases short and J 8 bases short, with 19 bases between. Germline assignment: CDR1 DFQATT and CDR2 SNEGSKA (reference sequence). DNA of the CDR3: TGCAGTGCTTATAAATCGCGGGGTACGGATGAGCAGTTCTTC. Translating it yields CSAYKSRGTDEQFF.

Only one count was recorded for this clonotype. The rearrangement links TRBV29-1 to TRBJ1-1, with 10 bases identical to TRBD1. The J segment lost 7 bases and the V segment lost 4 bases, leaving 15 bases of the junction unmatched. CDR3 length: 16 residues. Germline assignment: CDR1 SQVTM and CDR2 ANQGSEA. The CDR3 sequence is CSVGGRGTGVVGEAFF. In nucleotides, the CDR3 is TGCAGCGTTGGGGGGAGGGGGACAGGGGTTGTTGGTGAAGCTTTCTTT.

J is TRBJ1-4 and V is TRBV20-1; 10 bases match TRBD1. Germline V gene data show CDR1 as DFQATT and CDR2 as SNEGSKA (reference sequence). The CDR3 loop spans 18 amino acids. Trimming at V came to 0 bases and at J to 8 bases, leaving 15 bases not matched to a gene. CDR3 in amino acids: CSARDQRQGAIGGEKLFF. CDR3 DNA: TGCAGTGCTAGAGATCAGAGACAGGGGGCTATAGGAGGGGAAAAACTGTTTTTT.

This clonotype showed up just a few times. The rearrangement links TRBV12-3 or TRBV12-4 to TRBJ1-2, with D uncertain. V dropped 5 bases and J dropped 7 bases, with 14 bases sitting between them. The CDR3 has 13 residues. CDR3 in DNA: TGTGCCAGCAGTCTCAACGCGGGCTCTGGCTACACCTTC. Protein product: CASSLNAGSGYTF.

The chain couples TRBV7-2 to TRBJ2-5, with D uncertain. The CDR3 contains 12 residues. Germline V gene lookup returns CDR1 SGHTA and CDR2 FQGNSA. V was pared by 3 bases and J by 6 bases, with 8 bases between. The CDR3 region is CASSFGWQTQYF. The CDR3 DNA follows: TGTGCCAGCAGCTTCGGGTGGCAGACCCAGTACTTC.

This clonotype was observed a few times. This rearrangement joins TRBV4-3 to TRBJ2-3; 8 bases agree with TRBD2. The germline V gene has CDR1 LGHNA and CDR2 YSLEER. The trim removed 4 bases at V and 3 bases at J, leaving 6 bases unmatched. The CDR3 contains 15 residues. This CDR3 reads CASSPLSGITDTQYF. The DNA for the CDR3 is TGCGCCAGCAGCCCACTTAGCGGGATTACAGATACGCAGTATTTT.

This CDR3 is CASAEHRGNQPQHF. The DNA of the CDR3 is TGTGCCAGCGCTGAGCACAGGGGCAATCAGCCCCAGCATTTT. J is TRBJ1-5 and V is TRBV12-3 or TRBV12-4; a weak D match, TRBD1 (6 bases). The CDR3 is 14 residues long. Trimming removed 8 bases at V and 2 bases at J, with 13 bases between.

The rearrangement links TRBV4-3 to TRBJ2-5, with D uncertain. Trimming removed 4 bases at V and 5 bases at J, with 11 bases between. The CDR3 runs 13 residues. The germline CDR1 and CDR2 sequences are LGHNA and YSLEER. CDR3 sequence reads: CASSLYQWETQYF. The CDR3 nucleotides read TGCGCCAGCAGCCTGTATCAGTGGGAGACCCAGTACTTC.

Only a few counts were recorded for this clonotype. The rearrangement uses TRBV7-6 and TRBJ1-5; no clear D gene. V gave up 5 bases and J gave up 5 bases, with 7 bases separating them. This CDR3 has 12 amino acids. The germline CDR1 and CDR2 sequences are SGHVS and FNYEAQ. The CDR3 reads CASSQTDQPQHF. The CDR3 DNA sequence: TGTGCCAGCAGCCAAACCGATCAGCCCCAGCATTTT.